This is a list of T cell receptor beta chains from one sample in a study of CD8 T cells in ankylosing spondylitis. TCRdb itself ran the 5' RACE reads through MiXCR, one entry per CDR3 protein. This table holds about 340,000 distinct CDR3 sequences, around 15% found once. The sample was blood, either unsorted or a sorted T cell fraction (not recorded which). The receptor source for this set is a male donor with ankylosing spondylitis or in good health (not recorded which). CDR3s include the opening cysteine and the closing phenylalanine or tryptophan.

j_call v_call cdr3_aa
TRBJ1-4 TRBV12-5 CAIRGGPEKLFF
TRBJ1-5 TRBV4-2 CASSGGTAPDGGQPQHF
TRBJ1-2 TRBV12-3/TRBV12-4 CASSLGPGTYGYTF
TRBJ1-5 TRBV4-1 CASSQNRASNQPQHF
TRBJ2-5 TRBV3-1 CASSQDQGLASETQYF
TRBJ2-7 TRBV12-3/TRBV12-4 CASSRGTGSSYEQYF
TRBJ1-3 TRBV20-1 CSAGTGYSSGNTIYF
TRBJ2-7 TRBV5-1 CASSLVAGGGDEQYF
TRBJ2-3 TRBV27 CASRPHGESWTDTQYF
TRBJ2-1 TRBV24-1 CATSDSGTEQFF
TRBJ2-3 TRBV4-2 CASSQEKQGTDTQYF
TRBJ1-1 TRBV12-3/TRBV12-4 CASSLRQGRTEAFF
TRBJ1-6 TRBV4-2 CASSQIQGEVSPLHF
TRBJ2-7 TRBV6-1 CASSGGQGASYEQYF
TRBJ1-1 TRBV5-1 CASSLLTGGGTEAFF
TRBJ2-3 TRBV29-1 CSVEGLAGFSTDTQYF
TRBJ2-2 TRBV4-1 CASSQNPHPSAAGELFF
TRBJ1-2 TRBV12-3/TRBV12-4 CASSGGQRHYGYTF
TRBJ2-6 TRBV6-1 CASSPLGVAVSGANVLTF
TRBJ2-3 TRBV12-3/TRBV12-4 CASSLGPGQLFLAITDTQYF
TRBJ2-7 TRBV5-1 CASSLDVFAYEQYF
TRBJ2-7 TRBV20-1 CSASDRGAYEQYF
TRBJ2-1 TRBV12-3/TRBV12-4 CASRAGTGPYNEQFF
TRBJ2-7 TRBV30 CAWSGGASGQYF
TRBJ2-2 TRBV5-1 CASSLDPSGTGELFF
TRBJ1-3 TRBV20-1 CSALAARTGNTIYF
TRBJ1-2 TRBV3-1 CASSPHGQAGGYTF
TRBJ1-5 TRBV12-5 CASGLGQGGGNQPQHF
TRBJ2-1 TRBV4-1 CASSHPGPYEQFF
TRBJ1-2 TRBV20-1 CSARVWGAEGGYTF
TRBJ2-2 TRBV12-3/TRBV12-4 CASSLGGAYTGELFF
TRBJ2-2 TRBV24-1 CATSPGGPNTGELFF
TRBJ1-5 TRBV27 CARGGQPQHF
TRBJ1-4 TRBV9 CASSSQGEGNEKLFF
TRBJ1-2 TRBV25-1 CASSADREIYYGYTF
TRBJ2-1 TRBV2 CASSAGGSYYNEQFF
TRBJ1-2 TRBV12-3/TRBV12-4 CASTLGVGRWSFYGYTF
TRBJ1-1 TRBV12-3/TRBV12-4 CASSLEGGSPNTEAFF
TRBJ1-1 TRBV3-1 CASRWGLEGTNTEAFF
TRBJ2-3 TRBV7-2 CASSFGSGAGDTQYF
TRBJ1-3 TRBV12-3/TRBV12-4 CASSFPGGRGNTIYF
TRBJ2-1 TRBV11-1 CASSLAGGRHYNEQFF
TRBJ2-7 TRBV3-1 CASSPRRVSYEQYF
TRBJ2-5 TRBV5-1 CASSLALGGGQETQYF
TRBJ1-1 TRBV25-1 CASSESTGPPEAFF
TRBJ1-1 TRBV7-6 CASSLVSRMGEAFF
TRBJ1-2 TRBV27 CASSVQGASYGYTF
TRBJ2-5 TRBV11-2 CASSLTQFQETQYF
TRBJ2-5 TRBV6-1 CASSEGGPSTQYF
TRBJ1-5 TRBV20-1 CSAGGRADQPQHF
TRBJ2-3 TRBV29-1 CSVLGGRDRTDTQYF
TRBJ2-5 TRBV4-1 CASSRYGTSPQETQYF
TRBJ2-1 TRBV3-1 CASSQVWTRRNEQFF
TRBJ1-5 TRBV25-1 CASSEQGFFQPQHF
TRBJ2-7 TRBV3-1 CASSWGAGGGYEQYF
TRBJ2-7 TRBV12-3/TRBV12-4 CASSLSPSGSYEQYF
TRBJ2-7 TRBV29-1 CSVRDRGVREQYF